What follows are 29 T cell receptor beta chains derived from one specimen sequenced in a study of blood T cells in healthy people across ages. Sample-barcoded 5' priming and a J-beta primer mix drove a second PCR of roughly 6 to 12 cycles. TCRdb analysed the 5' RACE reads with MiXCR anew, one entry per CDR3 protein. The table has 1,300,000 or so distinct CDR3 sequences, approximately 59% seen once; the top ten hold 6.5% to 8%. Sequencing input: blood. The source of these receptors is a man between 18 and 29 years old in good health.

This clonotype has a handful of counts. The rearrangement joins TRBV6-5 to TRBJ2-5; 9 positions match TRBD2. V shed 7 bases and J 5 bases; nucleotides not matched to a gene: 11. Germline lookup yields CDR1 MNHEY and CDR2 SVGAGI. This CDR3 spans 15 amino acids. This CDR3 reads CASNPGLAGAETQYF. DNA of the CDR3: TGTGCCAGCAACCCCGGATTAGCGGGAGCGGAGACCCAGTACTTC.

This sequence joins TRBV4-3 and TRBJ2-4, with D perhaps TRBD1 or TRBD2 (6 bases each). The better agreement between TRBJ2-7 and the DNA end casts doubt on the J call. The CDR3 covers 15 residues. Germline CDR1 reads LGHNA; CDR2 reads YSLEER. The chain's CDR3 is CASSLIVGGSGEQYF. The CDR3 nucleotides are TGCGCCAGCAGCCTGATTGTGGGGGGCTCTGGCGAGCAGTACTTC.

Only a few counts were recorded for this clonotype. This chain links TRBV4-1 with TRBJ2-7; D remains ambiguous. The V gene's germline CDR1 is MGHRA and CDR2 YSYEKL. Trimming pared 2 bases from V and 4 bases from J, leaving 12 bases between. This CDR3 contains 14 residues. The CDR3 loop is CASSQSLVFYEQYF. For the CDR3, the DNA is TGCGCCAGCAGCCAATCTCTAGTGTTTTACGAGCAGTACTTC.

V and J are TRBV25-1 and TRBJ2-7; D is unclear. The CDR3 runs to 14 residues. The V end lost 1 base, the J end lost 2 bases, and 9 bases lay between the germline ends. The germline gives CDR1 MGHDK, CDR2 SYGVNS. The CDR3, as DNA: TGTGCCAGCAGTGAATCCGTCAGTCCCTACGAGCAGTACTTC. Translated: CASSESVSPYEQYF.

The genes are TRBV11-2 and TRBJ2-5, with TRBD2 identical over 11 bases. J was trimmed by 4 bases and V by 5 bases; bases with no gene match: 12. Germline V gene data show CDR1 as SGHAT and CDR2 as FQNNGV. The CDR3 extends over 17 amino acids. The DNA of the CDR3 is TGTGCCAGCAGCCAAGGGACACTAGCGGGAGTGAGAGAGACCCAGTACTTC. Residues: CASSQGTLAGVRETQYF.

There are a few counts of this clonotype. The chain employs TRBV7-9 and TRBJ1-4; 10 bases fit TRBD1. The ends lost 5 bases at V and 7 bases at J; junction bases unmatched: 4. Germline V CDR1 and CDR2: SEHNR, FQNEAQ (reference sequence). The CDR3 has 14 amino acids. As DNA, the CDR3 is TGTGCCAGCAGCCCCGGACAGGGGGTTGAAAAACTGTTTTTT. It is translated as CASSPGQGVEKLFF.

The chain joins TRBV5-1 to TRBJ2-1; TRBD2 aligns across 8 bases. In germline, CDR1 is SGHRS, CDR2 YFSETQ. This CDR3 has 17 amino acids. V gave up 1 base and J gave up 7 bases; unmatched junction bases: 13. CDR3 loop: CASSLQARAGGMNEQFF. Written as DNA, the CDR3 is TGCGCCAGCAGCTTGCAAGCGCGGGCGGGGGGAATGAATGAGCAGTTCTTC. The full variable domain, rest sourced from reference TRBV5-1 and TRBJ2-1, is KAGVTQTPRYLIKTRGQQVTLSCSPISGHRSVSWYQQTPGQGLQFLFEYFSETQRNKGNFPGRFSGRQFSNSRSEMNVSTLELGDSALYLCASSLQARAGGMNEQFFGPGTRLTVL.

This rearrangement joins TRBV7-2 to TRBJ2-1; TRBD2 aligns across 11 bases. The CDR3 is made up of 16 amino acids. Germline-derived CDR1 and CDR2 are SGHTA and FQGNSA. The V segment lost 6 bases and the J segment 2 bases; nucleotides outside the gene matches: 6. CDR3 DNA sequence: TGTGCCAGCAGGATTAGCGGGAGGGTCCCCTACAATGAGCAGTTCTTC. It is translated as CASRISGRVPYNEQFF.

V is TRBV20-1 and J is TRBJ2-3; 8 positions agree with TRBD2. Per germline, CDR1 DFQATT and CDR2 SNEGSKA (reference sequence). The trim removed 6 bases at V and 0 bases at J, leaving 14 bases unmatched. This CDR3 spans 17 amino acids. CDR3 protein: CSAGVAGGRVSTDTQYF. CDR3 coding DNA: TGCAGTGCCGGTGTTGCGGGGGGTCGGGTTAGCACAGATACGCAGTATTTT.

The V gene is TRBV12-5, the J gene TRBJ2-1; 8 bases match TRBD2. This CDR3 spans 16 amino acids. Germline V gene lookup returns CDR1 LGHNT and CDR2 FRNRAP. V dropped 2 bases and J dropped 7; count of bases not matched to a gene: 10. CDR3 region: CASGLIVQRESNEQFF. The CDR3, as DNA: TGTGCTAGTGGTTTGATAGTCCAGCGGGAGTCGAATGAGCAGTTCTTC.

The V gene is TRBV27, the J gene TRBJ1-4; D is perhaps TRBD1 (6 bases). The CDR3 has 12 residues. Trimming took off 10 bases at V and 14 bases at J, with 20 bases between the two ends. The germline V gene has CDR1 MNHEY and CDR2 SMNVEV (reference sequence). For the CDR3, the DNA is TGTGCCACTCGACAGGTAACGGGAAGGCTGTTTTTT. The encoded protein is CATRQVTGRLFF.

The chain has TRBV21-1 and TRBJ1-2; the listed D gene, TRBD1, was not tested against the DNA. TRBV21-1 represents a pseudogene. This CDR3 region has 13 residues. CDR3 nucleotides: TGTGCCAGCAGTCCTGACAGGCTTCATGGCTACACCTTC. It is translated as CASSPDRLHGYTF.

The genes are TRBV27 and TRBJ2-3; 10 nucleotides match TRBD2. CDR3 length equals 15 residues. From germline, CDR1 is MNHEY and CDR2 SMNVEV (reference sequence). The V and J ends lost 0 bases and 10 bases, in that order; junction bases with no gene match: 7. The CDR3 DNA sequence: TGTGCCAGCAGTTTATCCAGCGGGGGGGCCTCTCCGCAGTATTTT. Its protein product is CASSLSSGGASPQYF.

This clonotype was found a few times. The chain couples TRBV20-1 to TRBJ2-6; the D is unclear. The length of the CDR3 is 14 residues. The ends were cut back, 5 bases at V and 0 bases at J, with 8 bases in the middle. Germline V gene data show CDR1 as DFQATT and CDR2 as SNEGSKA (reference sequence). CDR3 protein: CSAVVVSGANVLTF. The CDR3 DNA follows: TGCAGTGCTGTAGTGGTCTCTGGGGCCAACGTCCTGACTTTC.

This clonotype has only a few counts. The chain recombines TRBV4-3 with TRBJ2-3, with D uncertain. The CDR3 is 14 amino acids. CDR1 is LGHNA, CDR2 YSLEER, per germline. Between the trimmed V and J ends, which lost 0 bases and 9 bases, there was a span of 13 bases. The CDR3 protein is CASSQDLSIRTQYF. The CDR3 nucleotides are TGCGCCAGCAGCCAAGATCTTAGTATTAGAACGCAGTATTTT.

This clonotype has a single count. The chain combines TRBV2 with TRBJ2-3, with 7 bases aligning to TRBD2. The germline gives CDR1 SNHLY, CDR2 FYNNEI. V shed 6 bases, J shed 6 bases, and the junction held 6 bases outside the gene matches. The CDR3 sequence is 13 residues long. The CDR3 nucleotides are TGTGCCAGCAGAACTCCTAGCGGTGATACGCAGTATTTT. Residues: CASRTPSGDTQYF.

This clonotype came up a few times. The V gene is TRBV29-1, the J gene TRBJ2-5, with a tentative D call TRBD1 (5 bases). This CDR3 comprises 14 residues. Trimming stripped 0 bases from V and 4 bases from J, with 12 bases between. The germline V gene has CDR1 SQVTM and CDR2 ANQGSEA. The CDR3 reads CSVEDPAGPETQYF. The CDR3 bases are TGCAGCGTTGAAGATCCGGCAGGGCCAGAGACCCAGTACTTC.

V usage is TRBV12-3 or TRBV12-4 and J usage is TRBJ2-1, with 12 bases aligning to TRBD2. The CDR3 is 18 residues long. V trimming: 6 bases; J trimming: 7 bases; junction bases outside the gene matches: 16. The DNA for the CDR3 is TGTGCCAGCAGGACAGAGTTATCTAGCGGGAGGGCCGGTAATGAGCAGTTCTTC. The encoded protein is CASRTELSSGRAGNEQFF.

This chain links TRBV4-3 with TRBJ2-3, with unresolved D. Deletions cut 0 bases from V and 9 bases from J, with 10 bases between. In germline, CDR1 is LGHNA, CDR2 YSLEER. The CDR3 length is 13 residues. The CDR3 bases are TGCGCCAGCAGCCAAGATTCGCCAGGAACGCAGTATTTT. Residues: CASSQDSPGTQYF.

The V gene is TRBV5-1, the J gene TRBJ2-7, with 9 bases fitting TRBD1. CDR1 is SGHRS and CDR2 is YFSETQ in the germline V gene. The CDR3 contains 16 residues. V was clipped by 7 bases and J by 1 base; unmatched bases: 12. The CDR3 sequence is CASGGTSGTGSYEQYF. The CDR3 DNA reads TGCGCCAGCGGGGGTACATCCGGGACAGGGTCCTACGAGCAGTACTTC.

This clonotype has just a few counts. The rearrangement links TRBV12-3 or TRBV12-4 to TRBJ2-1; D gene unclear. The V gene lost 7 bases and the J gene lost 7 bases, with 11 bases spanning the gap. The CDR3 extends over 12 amino acids. The CDR3: CASNLMANEQFF. The CDR3 DNA reads as TGTGCCAGCAACCTGATGGCGAATGAGCAGTTCTTC.

This clonotype occurred once. The rearrangement uses TRBV29-1 and TRBJ2-7; TRBD2 agrees at 9 bases. The DNA end is a closer match to TRBJ2-5, so the J assignment may be wrong. CDR3 length equals 17 residues. CDR1 is SQVTM and CDR2 is ANQGSEA in the germline V gene. CDR3 in DNA: TGCAGCGTTGAAGGTCTCCCCAGCGGGGGGAACCAAGAGACCCAGTACTTC. This sequence encodes CSVEGLPSGGNQETQYF.

The chain couples TRBV20-1 to TRBJ2-7; D is uncertain. The CDR3 has 12 amino acids. The germline CDR1 and CDR2 sequences are DFQATT and SNEGSKA (reference sequence). V lost 5 bases, J lost 3 bases, and 11 bases lay in between. The CDR3 DNA reads TGCAGTGCTGATTCATATAGCTACGAGCAGTACTTC. Translation gives CSADSYSYEQYF.

This clonotype has a handful of counts. The rearrangement joins TRBV6-5 to TRBJ2-1; TRBD2 aligns across 8 bases. Germline trimming cut 6 bases from V and 4 bases from J; bases unmatched to any gene: 8. Germline V gives CDR1 MNHEY, CDR2 SVGAGI. The CDR3 is 15 amino acids. CDR3 nucleotides: TGTGCCAGCAGCATCAAAGCGGGGGCTTACAATGAGCAGTTCTTC. This sequence encodes CASSIKAGAYNEQFF.

CDR3: CASSALAGGPLDTQYF. The CDR3 region has the DNA TGTGCCAGCAGCGCACTAGCGGGGGGGCCCCTAGATACGCAGTATTTT. V is TRBV9 and J is TRBJ2-3; TRBD2 agrees at 13 bases. V shed 3 bases and J 5 bases; nucleotides not matched to a gene: 6. There are 16 residues in the CDR3. CDR1 is SGDLS and CDR2 is YYNGEE in the germline V gene.

The chain employs TRBV5-1 and TRBJ2-6, with D perhaps assigned TRBD1 or TRBD2 (6 bases each). Trimming removed 4 bases at V and 0 bases at J, with 14 bases between. The germline CDR1 and CDR2 sequences are SGHRS and YFSETQ. The CDR3 sequence is 17 residues long. The CDR3 region has the DNA TGCGCCAGCAGCCTAGGGGGAGGTGGCTCTGGGGCCAACGTCCTGACTTTC. Translated: CASSLGGGGSGANVLTF.

The chain combines TRBV15 with TRBJ1-4; unclear D gene. CDR3 size: 13 residues. From germline, CDR1 is LNHNV and CDR2 YYDKDF (reference sequence). V was pared by 6 bases and J by 0 bases, with 5 bases between. DNA for the CDR3: TGTGCCACCAGGACTGCAACTAATGAAAAACTGTTTTTT. This codes for CATRTATNEKLFF.

This chain's CDR3 is CASSIGTGAPYYGYTF. CDR3 nucleotides: TGTGCCAGCAGCATCGGGACAGGTGCCCCTTACTATGGCTACACCTTC. The chain combines TRBV9 with TRBJ1-2, with 8 bases that match TRBD1. The CDR3 is 16 residues long. CDR1 and CDR2 (germline): SGDLS, YYNGEE. Losses at the gene ends were 4 bases for V and 3 bases for J; bases not matched to a gene: 11. Variable domain in full (rest from reference TRBV9 and TRBJ1-2): DSGVTQTPKHLITATGQRVTLRCSPRSGDLSVYWYQQSLDQGLQFLIQYYNGEERAKGNILERFSAQQFPDLHSELNLSSLELGDSALYFCASSIGTGAPYYGYTFGSGTRLTVV.

The chain joins TRBV6-5 to TRBJ1-5; D remains unclear. The CDR3 is made up of 13 amino acids. Germline V gives CDR1 MNHEY, CDR2 SVGAGI. Trimming took off 2 bases at V and 6 bases at J, with 8 bases between the two ends. The DNA for the CDR3 is TGTGCCAGCAGTTACGGCAGTACTCAGCCCCAGCATTTT. Protein product: CASSYGSTQPQHF.